The source of this T cell receptor beta chain is a study of identical twins. Study-level results: Memory repertoires lacked the insertion deficit that abundant cord blood beta clonotypes showed. Researchers reported weaker excess twin sharing in beta out-of-frame sequences. Part of the zero-insertion signal could reflect confounding by invariant MAIT and iNKT cells.

Template switching, a step in the protocol, added a universal primer site, and cDNA carried unique molecular identifiers. MiXCR was run by TCRdb on the 5' RACE reads, yielding one entry per CDR3 protein. The sample gives roughly 1.6 million distinct CDR3 sequences, under 35% of which show up once; roughly 0.3% is in the top ten. Trimming left V 4 bases short and J 4 bases short, with 12 bases between. Germline V gene lookup returns CDR1 KGHDR and CDR2 SFDVKD. The CDR3 is 14 residues long. In the case of this clonotype: What it binds is unknown.

This chain uses TRBV24-1 with TRBJ1-1; D may be TRBD1 (5 bases). The source of this sequence is a newborn girl in good health. Sequenced material: cord blood. CDR3 loop: CATSDRGGGTEAFF. In nucleotides, the CDR3 is TGTGCCACCAGTGACCGAGGTGGGGGCACTGAAGCTTTCTTT.